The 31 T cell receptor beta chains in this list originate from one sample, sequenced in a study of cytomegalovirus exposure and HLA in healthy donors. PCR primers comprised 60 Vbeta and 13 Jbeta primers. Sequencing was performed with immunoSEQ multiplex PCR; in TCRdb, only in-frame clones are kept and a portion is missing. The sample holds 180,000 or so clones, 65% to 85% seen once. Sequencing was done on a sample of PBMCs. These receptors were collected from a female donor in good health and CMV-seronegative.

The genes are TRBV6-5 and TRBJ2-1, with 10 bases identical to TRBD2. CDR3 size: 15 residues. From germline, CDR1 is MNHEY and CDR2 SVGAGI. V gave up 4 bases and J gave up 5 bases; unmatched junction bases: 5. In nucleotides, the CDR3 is TGTGCCAGCAGTTTTAGCGGGGGGCCGAACAATGAGCAGTTCTTC. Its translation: CASSFSGGPNNEQFF.

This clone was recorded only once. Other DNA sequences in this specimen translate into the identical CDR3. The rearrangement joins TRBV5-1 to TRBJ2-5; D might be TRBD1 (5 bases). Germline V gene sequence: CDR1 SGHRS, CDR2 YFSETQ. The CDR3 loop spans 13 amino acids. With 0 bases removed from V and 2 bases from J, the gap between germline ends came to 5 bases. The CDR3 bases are TGCGCCAGCAGCTTGGGACAGCAAGAGACCCAGTACTTC. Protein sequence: CASSLGQQETQYF.

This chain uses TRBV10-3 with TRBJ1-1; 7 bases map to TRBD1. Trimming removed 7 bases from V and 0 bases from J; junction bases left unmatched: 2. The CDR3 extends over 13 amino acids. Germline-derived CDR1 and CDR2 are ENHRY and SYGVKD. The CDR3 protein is CAIKQGMNTEAFF. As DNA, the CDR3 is TGTGCCATCAAACAGGGGATGAACACTGAAGCTTTCTTT.

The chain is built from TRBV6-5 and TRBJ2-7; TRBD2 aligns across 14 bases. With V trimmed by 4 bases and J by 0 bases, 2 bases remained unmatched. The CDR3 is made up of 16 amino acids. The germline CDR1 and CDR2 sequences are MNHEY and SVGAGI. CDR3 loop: CASSLGLAGGSYEQYF. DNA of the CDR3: TGTGCCAGCAGTTTAGGACTAGCGGGGGGCTCCTACGAGCAGTACTTC.

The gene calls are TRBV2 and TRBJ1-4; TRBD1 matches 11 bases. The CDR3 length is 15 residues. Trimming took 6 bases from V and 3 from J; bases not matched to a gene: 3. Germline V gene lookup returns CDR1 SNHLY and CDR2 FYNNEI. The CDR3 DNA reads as TGTGCCAGCAGGAGGGACAGGGGGGCTAATGAAAAACTGTTTTTT. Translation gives CASRRDRGANEKLFF.

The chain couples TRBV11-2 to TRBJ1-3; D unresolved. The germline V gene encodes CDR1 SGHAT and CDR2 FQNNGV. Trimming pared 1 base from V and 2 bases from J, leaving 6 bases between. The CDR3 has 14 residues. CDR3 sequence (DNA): TGTGCCAGCAGCTTAGGGAGGGCTGGAAACACCATATATTTT. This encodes CASSLGRAGNTIYF.

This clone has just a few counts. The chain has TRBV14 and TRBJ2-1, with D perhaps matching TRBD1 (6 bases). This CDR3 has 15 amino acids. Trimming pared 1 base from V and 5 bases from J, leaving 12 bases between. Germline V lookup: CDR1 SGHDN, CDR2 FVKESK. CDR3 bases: TGTGCCAGCAGCCAAGTTTACAGGGTGCACAATGAGCAGTTCTTC. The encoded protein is CASSQVYRVHNEQFF.

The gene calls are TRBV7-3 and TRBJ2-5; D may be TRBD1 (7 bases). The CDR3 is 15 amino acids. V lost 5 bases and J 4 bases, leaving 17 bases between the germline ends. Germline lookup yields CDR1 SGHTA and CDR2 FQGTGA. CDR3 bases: TGTGCCAGCAGCCTCAGGGGGGCAGAGGGAGAGACCCAGTACTTC. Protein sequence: CASSLRGAEGETQYF.

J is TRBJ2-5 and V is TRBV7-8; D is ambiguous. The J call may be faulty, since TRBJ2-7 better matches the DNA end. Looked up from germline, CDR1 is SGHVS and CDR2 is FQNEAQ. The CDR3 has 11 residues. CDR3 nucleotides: TGTGCCAGCAGCTTAAGTACCGAGCAGTACTTC. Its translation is CASSLSTEQYF.

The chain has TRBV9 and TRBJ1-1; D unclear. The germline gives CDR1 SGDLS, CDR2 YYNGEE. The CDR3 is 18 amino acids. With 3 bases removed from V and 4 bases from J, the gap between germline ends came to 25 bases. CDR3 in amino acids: CASSASPLSPNGVTEAFF. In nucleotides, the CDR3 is TGTGCCAGCAGCGCCAGCCCGCTATCCCCTAATGGAGTCACTGAAGCTTTCTTT.

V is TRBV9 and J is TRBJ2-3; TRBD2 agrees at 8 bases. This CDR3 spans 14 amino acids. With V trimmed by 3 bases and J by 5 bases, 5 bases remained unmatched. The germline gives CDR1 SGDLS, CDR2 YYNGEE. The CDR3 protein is CASSAGLAVDTQYF. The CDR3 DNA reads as TGTGCCAGCAGCGCCGGACTAGCTGTAGATACGCAGTATTTT.

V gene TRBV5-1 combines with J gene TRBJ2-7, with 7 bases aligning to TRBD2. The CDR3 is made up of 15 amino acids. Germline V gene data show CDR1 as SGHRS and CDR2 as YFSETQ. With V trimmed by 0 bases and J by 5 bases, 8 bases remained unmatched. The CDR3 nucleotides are TGCGCCAGCAGCTTGGTTCAAAGCGGGGTCAACGAGCAGTACTTC. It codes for CASSLVQSGVNEQYF.

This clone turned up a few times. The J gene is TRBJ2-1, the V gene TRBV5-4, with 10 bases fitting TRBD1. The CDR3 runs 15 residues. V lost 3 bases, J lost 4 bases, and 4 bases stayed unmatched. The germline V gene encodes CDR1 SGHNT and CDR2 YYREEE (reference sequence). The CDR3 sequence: CASSYGTGVYNEQFF. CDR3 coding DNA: TGTGCCAGCAGCTACGGGACAGGGGTATACAATGAGCAGTTCTTC.

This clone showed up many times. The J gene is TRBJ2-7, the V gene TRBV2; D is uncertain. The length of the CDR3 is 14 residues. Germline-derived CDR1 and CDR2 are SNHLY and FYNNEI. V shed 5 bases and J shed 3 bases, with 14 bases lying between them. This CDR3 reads CASSRDMSRYEQYF. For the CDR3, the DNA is TGTGCCAGCAGTCGAGACATGTCTCGCTACGAGCAGTACTTC.

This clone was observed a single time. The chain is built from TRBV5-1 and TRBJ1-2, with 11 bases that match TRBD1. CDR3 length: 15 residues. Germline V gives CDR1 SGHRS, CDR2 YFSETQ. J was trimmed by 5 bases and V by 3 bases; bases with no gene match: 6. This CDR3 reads CASSSGQGAYYGYTF. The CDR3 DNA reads TGCGCCAGCAGCTCTGGACAGGGGGCTTATTATGGCTACACCTTC. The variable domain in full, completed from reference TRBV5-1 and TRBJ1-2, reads KAGVTQTPRYLIKTRGQQVTLSCSPISGHRSVSWYQQTPGQGLQFLFEYFSETQRNKGNFPGRFSGRQFSNSRSEMNVSTLELGDSALYLCASSSGQGAYYGYTFGSGTRLTVV.

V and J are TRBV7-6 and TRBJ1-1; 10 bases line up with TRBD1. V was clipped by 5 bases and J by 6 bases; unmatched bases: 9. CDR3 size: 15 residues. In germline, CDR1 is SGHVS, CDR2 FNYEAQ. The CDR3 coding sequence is TGTGCCAGCAGCGATCGACAGGGGGCTAAGGCTGAAGCTTTCTTT. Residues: CASSDRQGAKAEAFF.

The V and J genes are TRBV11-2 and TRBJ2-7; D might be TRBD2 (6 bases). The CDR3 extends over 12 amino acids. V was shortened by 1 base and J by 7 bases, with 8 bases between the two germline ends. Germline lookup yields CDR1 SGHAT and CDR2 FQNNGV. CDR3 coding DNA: TGTGCCAGCAGCTTAGGAGGGAGGGAGCAGTACTTC. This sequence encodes CASSLGGREQYF.

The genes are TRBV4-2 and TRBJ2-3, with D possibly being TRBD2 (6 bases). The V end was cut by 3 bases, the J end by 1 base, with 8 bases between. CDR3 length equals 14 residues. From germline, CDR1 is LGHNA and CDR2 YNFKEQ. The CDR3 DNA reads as TGTGCCAGCAGCCAGGGACTCCGCACAGATACGCAGTATTTT. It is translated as CASSQGLRTDTQYF.

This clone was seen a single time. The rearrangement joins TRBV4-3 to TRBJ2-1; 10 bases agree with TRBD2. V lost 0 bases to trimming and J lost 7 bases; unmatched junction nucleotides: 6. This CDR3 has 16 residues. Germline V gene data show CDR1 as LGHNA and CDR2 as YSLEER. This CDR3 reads CASSQEEREGRNEQFF. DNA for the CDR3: TGCGCCAGCAGCCAAGAGGAGCGGGAGGGCCGGAATGAGCAGTTCTTC.

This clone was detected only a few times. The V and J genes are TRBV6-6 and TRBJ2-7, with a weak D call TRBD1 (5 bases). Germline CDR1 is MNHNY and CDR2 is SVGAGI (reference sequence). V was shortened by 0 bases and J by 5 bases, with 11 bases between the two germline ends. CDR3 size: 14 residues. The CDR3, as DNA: TGTGCCAGCAGTTACTCGAACAGGAACGACGAGCAGTACTTC. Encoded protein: CASSYSNRNDEQYF.

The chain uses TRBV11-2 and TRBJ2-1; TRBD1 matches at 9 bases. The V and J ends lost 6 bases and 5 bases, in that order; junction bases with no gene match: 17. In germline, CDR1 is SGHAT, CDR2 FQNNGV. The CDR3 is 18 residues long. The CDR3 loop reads CASSFDSSGTGFNNEQFF. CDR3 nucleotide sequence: TGTGCCAGCAGTTTTGACTCCTCCGGGACAGGGTTTAACAATGAGCAGTTCTTC.

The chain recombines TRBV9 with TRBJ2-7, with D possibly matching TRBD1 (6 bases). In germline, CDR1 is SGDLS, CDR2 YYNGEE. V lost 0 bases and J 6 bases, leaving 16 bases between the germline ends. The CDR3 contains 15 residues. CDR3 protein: CASSVVPGDPSEQYF. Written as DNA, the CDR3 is TGTGCCAGCAGCGTAGTTCCAGGGGACCCATCCGAGCAGTACTTC.

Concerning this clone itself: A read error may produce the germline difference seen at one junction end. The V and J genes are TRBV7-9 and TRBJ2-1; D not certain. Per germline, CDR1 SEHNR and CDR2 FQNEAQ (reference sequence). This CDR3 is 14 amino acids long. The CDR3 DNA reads TGTGCCAGCAGCGCCCCAGGATCCTACAATAAGCAGTTCTTC. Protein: CASSAPGSYNKQFF.

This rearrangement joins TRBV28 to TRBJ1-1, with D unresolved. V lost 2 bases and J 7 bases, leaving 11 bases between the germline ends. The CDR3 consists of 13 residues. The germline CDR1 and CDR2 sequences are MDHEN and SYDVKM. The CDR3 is CASSLQNSLEAFF. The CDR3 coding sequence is TGTGCCAGCAGTTTACAGAATAGCCTTGAAGCTTTCTTT.

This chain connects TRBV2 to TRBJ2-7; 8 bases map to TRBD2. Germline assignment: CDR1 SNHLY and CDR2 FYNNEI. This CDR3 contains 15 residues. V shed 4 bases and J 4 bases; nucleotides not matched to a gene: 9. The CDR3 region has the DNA TGTGCCAGCAGTGTACGCGGGGGGCCATGGTACGAGCAGTACTTC. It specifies CASSVRGGPWYEQYF.

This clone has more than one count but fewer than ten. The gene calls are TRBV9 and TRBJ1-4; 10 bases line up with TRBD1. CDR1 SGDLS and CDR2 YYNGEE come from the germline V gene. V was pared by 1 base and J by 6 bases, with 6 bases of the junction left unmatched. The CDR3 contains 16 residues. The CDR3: CASSVLPGTGDEKLFF. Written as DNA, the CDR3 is TGTGCCAGCAGCGTACTGCCCGGGACAGGGGATGAAAAACTGTTTTTT.

CDR3 in amino acids: CASSPPTTGLAAYEQYF. The CDR3 DNA is TGCGCCAGCAGCCCACCGACAACAGGACTAGCCGCCTACGAGCAGTACTTC. The chain uses TRBV5-1 and TRBJ2-7; 8 nucleotides align to TRBD2. CDR1 and CDR2 from the germline V gene are SGHRS and YFSETQ. V shed 4 bases, J shed 2 bases, and the junction held 14 bases outside the gene matches. The CDR3 sequence is 17 residues long. Full variable domain (rest looked up from reference TRBV5-1 and TRBJ2-7): KAGVTQTPRYLIKTRGQQVTLSCSPISGHRSVSWYQQTPGQGLQFLFEYFSETQRNKGNFPGRFSGRQFSNSRSEMNVSTLELGDSALYLCASSPPTTGLAAYEQYFGPGTRLTVT.

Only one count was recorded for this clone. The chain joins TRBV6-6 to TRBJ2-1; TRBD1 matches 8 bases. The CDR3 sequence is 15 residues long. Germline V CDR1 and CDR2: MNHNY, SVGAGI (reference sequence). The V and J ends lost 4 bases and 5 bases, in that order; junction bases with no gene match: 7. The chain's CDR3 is CASSSSGGVDNEQFF. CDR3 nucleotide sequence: TGTGCCAGCAGTTCATCAGGGGGCGTAGACAATGAGCAGTTCTTC.

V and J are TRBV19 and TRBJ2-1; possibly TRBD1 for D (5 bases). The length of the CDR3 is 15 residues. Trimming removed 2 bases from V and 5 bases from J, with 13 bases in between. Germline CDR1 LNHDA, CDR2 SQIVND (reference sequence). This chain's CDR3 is CASSIPPKGNNEQFF. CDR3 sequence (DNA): TGTGCCAGTAGTATACCCCCGAAGGGGAACAATGAGCAGTTCTTC.

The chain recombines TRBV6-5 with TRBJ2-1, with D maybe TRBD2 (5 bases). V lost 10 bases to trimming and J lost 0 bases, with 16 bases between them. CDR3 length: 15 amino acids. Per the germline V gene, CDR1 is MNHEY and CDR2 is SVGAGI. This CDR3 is CATTFLANSYNEQFF. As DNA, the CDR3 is TGTGCCACCACCTTTCTAGCTAACTCCTACAATGAGCAGTTCTTC.

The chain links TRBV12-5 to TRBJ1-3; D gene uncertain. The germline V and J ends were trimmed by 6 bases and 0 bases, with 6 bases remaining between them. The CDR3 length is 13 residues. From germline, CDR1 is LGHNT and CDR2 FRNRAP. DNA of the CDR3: TGTGCTAGTGGACTGCCCTCTGGAAACACCATATATTTT. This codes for CASGLPSGNTIYF.